What follows describes a single T cell receptor beta chain. Its antigen remains unidentified. No quality values exist for individual bases; no much larger clone is one base distant. The CDR3 contains 16 residues, cysteine and phenylalanine counted. The retained sequence is limited to the CDR3, 48 bases, with the frame set at the first base. Via the germline V gene, CDR1 is SGHRS and CDR2 YFSETQ. The junction carries 15 bases between V and J, which are trimmed by 0 bases and 4 bases respectively. The sample comes from a study of cytomegalovirus exposure and HLA in healthy donors (dated by TCRdb to about 2017). For context, the study as a whole: A later analysis indicated that the 120 or so validation repertoires were generated on the platform also employed for the 700 or so repertoires of the first cohort. The study was designed to test whether signatures of past pathogen exposure could be identified by cataloging public T cell receptors. A separate validation cohort of roughly 110 different subjects was used in addition to the roughly 720-subject first cohort. High-throughput TCR immunosequencing, statistical association of individual TCRs with disease status, and machine learning were combined to predict cytomegalovirus infection status. Paper-wide results and their limitations: The study gave a list of under 200 TCR beta chains associated with cytomegalovirus. The authors suggested that the approach could potentially be extended to other disease states and immunological phenotypes. Subsequent analysis determined that TCRs grouped into clusters in the first cohort also showed a tendency toward co-occurrence across the roughly 130 validation repertoires, and 94% of cluster scores exceeded 0. The classifier was reported to diagnose cytomegalovirus status with high specificity and sensitivity in both the original cohort and the validation cohort. In vitro tests confirmed that a few of the cytomegalovirus-associated TCR beta chains recognize cytomegalovirus antigens. While some public TCRs were present in many individuals, most TCR sequences turned up only very rarely across donors. A later analysis had no HLA typing for the validation cohort, so co-occurrence there was scored across all 130 or so repertoires.

Donors formed part of the validation cohort, which comprised 120 subjects and was distinct from the first cohort of over 500 subjects. The library relied on the immunoSEQ multiplex PCR assay. On the study's bioinformatics: To diagnose cytomegalovirus status from the catalog of TCR beta chain sequences, a statistical classification framework was built. Entries here come from immuneACCESS through TCRdb and include only in-frame sequences with V and J called. Some clones fail to appear in such tables; in the studies checked, an unresolved V gene covers under half of the shortfall, and the cause of the remainder is unknown. D and trimming were read from the DNA, whereas the V and J calls and clone size are those reported in that table. The sample records approximately 240,000 clones, just over 90% of which are singletons. The top ten hold around 1% of the sample.

Here the chain combines TRBV5-1 and TRBJ2-3, with TRBD2 as a weak D call on 5 bases. The origin of this receptor is a woman in her late teens or twenties in good health and CMV-seronegative. The sample consisted of PBMCs. The CDR3 protein: CASSLALGTGSDTQYF. The bases read TGCGCCAGCAGCTTGGCCCTGGGTACGGGATCAGATACGCAGTATTTT.